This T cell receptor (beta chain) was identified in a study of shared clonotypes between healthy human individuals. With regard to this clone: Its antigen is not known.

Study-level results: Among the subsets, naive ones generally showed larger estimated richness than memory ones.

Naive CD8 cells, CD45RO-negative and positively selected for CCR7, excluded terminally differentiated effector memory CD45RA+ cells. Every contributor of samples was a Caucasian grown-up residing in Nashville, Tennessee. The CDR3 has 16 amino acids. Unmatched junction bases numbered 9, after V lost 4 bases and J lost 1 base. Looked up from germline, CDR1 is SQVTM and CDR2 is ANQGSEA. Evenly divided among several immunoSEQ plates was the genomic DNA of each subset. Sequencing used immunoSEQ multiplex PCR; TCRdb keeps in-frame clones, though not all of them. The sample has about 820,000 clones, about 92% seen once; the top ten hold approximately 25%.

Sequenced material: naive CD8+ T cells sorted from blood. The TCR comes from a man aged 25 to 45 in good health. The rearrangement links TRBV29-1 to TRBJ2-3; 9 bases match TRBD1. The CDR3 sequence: CSVGRDREFGTDTQYF. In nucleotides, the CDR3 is TGCAGCGTTGGACGGGACAGGGAATTTGGCACAGATACGCAGTATTTT.